This T cell receptor beta chain was identified during a study of blood T cells in healthy people across ages. V was pared by 7 bases and J by 4 bases, with 19 bases between. CDR1 and CDR2 from the germline V gene are MNHEY and SMNVEV (reference sequence). This CDR3 spans 15 amino acids. PCR was performed a second time for about 7 to 12 cycles using a sample-barcoded 5' primer and a J-beta primer mix. TCRdb analysed the 5' RACE reads with MiXCR anew, one entry per CDR3 protein. Of about 1,500,000 distinct CDR3 sequences in the sample, about 40% were seen once. J is TRBJ1-2 and V is TRBV27; weak D call: TRBD1 (5 bases). The TCR originated in a woman aged 18 to 35 in good health. The sample comprised blood. The CDR3 is CASNSASGTSYGYTF. The CDR3 DNA reads TGTGCCAGCAACTCAGCGAGTGGGACGAGCTATGGCTACACCTTC.